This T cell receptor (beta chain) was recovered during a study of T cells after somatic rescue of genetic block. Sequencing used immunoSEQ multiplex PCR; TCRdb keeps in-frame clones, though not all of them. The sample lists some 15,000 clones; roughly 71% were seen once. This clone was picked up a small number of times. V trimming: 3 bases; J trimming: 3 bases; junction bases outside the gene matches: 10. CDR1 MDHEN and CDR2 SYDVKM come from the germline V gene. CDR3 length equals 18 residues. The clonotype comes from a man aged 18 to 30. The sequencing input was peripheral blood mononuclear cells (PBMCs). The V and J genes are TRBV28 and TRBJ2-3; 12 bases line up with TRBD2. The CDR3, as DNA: TGTGCCAGCAGTTTCCCCCATTCTAGCGGGGGGGCAACAGATACGCAGTATTTT. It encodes CASSFPHSSGGATDTQYF.